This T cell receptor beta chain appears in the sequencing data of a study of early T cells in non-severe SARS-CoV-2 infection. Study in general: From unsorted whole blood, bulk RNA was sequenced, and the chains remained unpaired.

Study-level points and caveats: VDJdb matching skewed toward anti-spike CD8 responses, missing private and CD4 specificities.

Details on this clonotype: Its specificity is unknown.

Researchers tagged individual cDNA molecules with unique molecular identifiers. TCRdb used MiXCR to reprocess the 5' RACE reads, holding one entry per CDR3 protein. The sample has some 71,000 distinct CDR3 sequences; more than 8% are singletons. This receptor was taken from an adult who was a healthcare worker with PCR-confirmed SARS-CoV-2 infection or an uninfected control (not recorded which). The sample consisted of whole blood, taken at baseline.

This CDR3 is CASGDGRRWNEQFF. In DNA, the CDR3 is TGTGCCAGCGGGGACGGCCGACGATGGAATGAGCAGTTCTTC. V usage is TRBV28 and J usage is TRBJ2-1, with D possibly being TRBD1 or TRBD2 (5 bases each). This CDR3 contains 14 residues. Trimming removed 8 bases at V and 7 bases at J, with 18 bases between. CDR1 is MDHEN, CDR2 SYDVKM, per germline.